Below, 17 T cell receptor beta chains from the same sample are listed, as sequenced in a study of cytomegalovirus exposure and HLA in healthy donors. PCR amplification relied on 60 Vbeta primers (plus 13 Jbeta primers). Profiled with immunoSEQ multiplex PCR; TCRdb holds only in-frame clones, not every one. The sample lists some 200,000 clones, about 81% seen once, with approximately 6.5% in the top ten. The sequenced material came from PBMCs. The receptors originated from a woman between 45 and 60 years old in good health and CMV-seropositive.

The genes are TRBV6-6 and TRBJ2-3, with TRBD2 identical over 11 bases. This CDR3 comprises 15 residues. J lost 7 bases, V lost 0 bases, and 3 bases had no gene match. From germline, CDR1 is MNHNY and CDR2 SVGAGI (reference sequence). In DNA, the CDR3 is TGTGCCAGCAGTTACTCGACTAGCGGGACGAATACGCAGTATTTT. It encodes CASSYSTSGTNTQYF.

The J gene is TRBJ1-1, the V gene TRBV5-6; 12 nucleotides line up with TRBD1. This CDR3 comprises 16 residues. The V gene end was trimmed by 4 bases and the J gene end by 8 bases; junction bases not matched to a gene: 12. Germline CDR1 is SGHDT and CDR2 is YYEEEE. The CDR3 loop reads CASSGGTGGARGEAFF. CDR3 DNA sequence: TGTGCCAGCAGCGGAGGGACAGGGGGCGCGAGAGGAGAAGCTTTCTTT.

The chain recombines TRBV12-5 with TRBJ2-7; 10 bases align to TRBD1. The CDR3 extends over 15 amino acids. Unmatched junction bases numbered 4, after V lost 4 bases and J lost 1 base. CDR1 and CDR2 (germline): LGHNT, FRNRAP. CDR3 in DNA: TGTGCTAGTGGTTCCGGACAGGGGGAATCCTACGAGCAGTACTTC. Residues: CASGSGQGESYEQYF.

The chain is built from TRBV5-6 and TRBJ2-5; 10 bases are a match to TRBD1. CDR3 length: 15 residues. Germline trimming cut 2 bases from V and 5 bases from J; bases unmatched to any gene: 6. From germline, CDR1 is SGHDT and CDR2 YYEEEE. The CDR3 spells CASSFGQGGRETQYF. For the CDR3, the DNA is TGTGCCAGCAGCTTCGGACAGGGGGGAAGGGAGACCCAGTACTTC. Full variable domain (remainder filled in from reference TRBV5-6 and TRBJ2-5): DAGVTQSPTHLIKTRGQQVTLRCSPKSGHDTVSWYQQALGQGPQFIFQYYEEEERQRGNFPDRFSGHQFPNYSSELNVNALLLGDSALYLCASSFGQGGRETQYFGPGTRLLVL.

Note on this clone: An end of the junction differs from the germline gene, which may be a read error. The gene calls are TRBV7-9 and TRBJ2-7; D is possibly TRBD1 (6 bases). CDR1 SEHNR and CDR2 FQNEAQ come from the germline V gene (reference sequence). The CDR3 has 12 amino acids. The DNA of the CDR3 is TGTTCCAGCAGCCCACAGGGTTACGAGCAGTACTTC. The encoded protein is CSSSPQGYEQYF. The full variable domain, completed using reference TRBV7-9 and TRBJ2-7, is DTGVSQNPRHKITKRGQNVTFRCDPISEHNRLYWYRQTLGQGPEFLTYFQNEAQLEKSRLLSDRFSAERPKGSFSTLEIQRTEQGDSAMYLCSSSPQGYEQYFGPGTRLTVT.

The rearrangement links TRBV7-9 to TRBJ2-2; a possible D gene is TRBD1 (6 bases). V was pared by 6 bases and J by 5 bases, with 16 bases between. The germline CDR1 and CDR2 sequences are SEHNR and FQNEAQ (reference sequence). CDR3 length: 15 residues. CDR3 coding DNA: TGTGCCAGCAGAGCAAACAGGGAGAAAACCGGGGAGCTGTTTTTT. Encoded protein: CASRANREKTGELFF.

This chain connects TRBV23-1 to TRBJ1-4, with D possibly being TRBD1 (6 bases). TRBV23-1 is filed as an ORF, its function uncertain. The CDR3 contains 15 residues. The V gene lost 1 base and the J gene lost 5 bases, with 11 bases spanning the gap. The DNA for the CDR3 is TGCGCCAGCAGTCAATACCGGGACATAAATGAAAAACTGTTTTTT. It specifies CASSQYRDINEKLFF.

Of note for this clone: A read error may produce the germline difference seen at one junction end. Other DNA sequences in the same sample also yield this CDR3. V gene TRBV6-6 combines with J gene TRBJ2-7; 7 bases line up with TRBD1. The CDR3 runs 15 residues. Germline V CDR1 and CDR2: MNHNY, SVGAGI (reference sequence). CDR3 nucleotides: TGCGCCAGCAGTTACGCCCTAGGACAGGTCCACGAGCAGTACTTC. Translation: CASSYALGQVHEQYF.

This clone was seen only once. The chain employs TRBV4-1 and TRBJ2-4; the match to TRBD2 covers 8 bases. Germline CDR1 MGHRA, CDR2 YSYEKL. The V and J ends lost 3 bases and 8 bases, in that order; junction bases with no gene match: 3. CDR3 size: 13 residues. The CDR3 spells CASSHSGGDIQYF. CDR3 in DNA: TGCGCCAGCAGCCACAGCGGGGGTGACATTCAGTACTTC.

The rearrangement joins TRBV4-1 to TRBJ1-3; the D gene is possibly TRBD1 (5 bases). Per germline, CDR1 MGHRA and CDR2 YSYEKL. Deletions cut 1 base from V and 3 bases from J, with 13 bases between. The CDR3 is 16 amino acids. The CDR3 is CASSQVPAGRGNTIYF. The CDR3 nucleotides read TGCGCCAGCAGCCAAGTCCCTGCAGGGCGTGGAAACACCATATATTTT.

The gene calls are TRBV19 and TRBJ2-5; no firm D call. The length of the CDR3 is 15 residues. V was trimmed by 5 bases and J by 5 bases, leaving 18 bases between them. Germline V lookup: CDR1 LNHDA, CDR2 SQIVND (reference sequence). The CDR3: CASSDLRLNGETQYF. Here the CDR3 DNA reads TGTGCCAGTAGTGACTTGCGCCTCAACGGCGAGACCCAGTACTTC.

The J gene is TRBJ2-3, the V gene TRBV18; 11 nucleotides line up with TRBD2. CDR1 and CDR2 (germline): KGHSH, LQKENI. The CDR3 covers 16 residues. V was pared by 3 bases and J by 2 bases, with 4 bases of the junction left unmatched. The CDR3 DNA follows: TGTGCCAGCTCACCGTCTAGCGGGGGGTTCACAGATACGCAGTATTTT. Translating it yields CASSPSSGGFTDTQYF.

This chain connects TRBV4-1 to TRBJ2-7, with 7 bases that match TRBD1. CDR3 length equals 14 residues. Germline V lookup: CDR1 MGHRA, CDR2 YSYEKL. V shed 4 bases and J 2 bases; nucleotides not matched to a gene: 5. The DNA of the CDR3 is TGCGCCAGCAGCCTAAACGACAGGGCCTACGAGCAGTACTTC. Translated: CASSLNDRAYEQYF.

The rearrangement links TRBV5-1 to TRBJ2-2; 10 bases line up with TRBD1. Per germline, CDR1 SGHRS and CDR2 YFSETQ. V shed 4 bases, J shed 7 bases, and the junction held 13 bases outside the gene matches. This CDR3 contains 17 residues. CDR3 residues: CASSAGQGRGRGGELFF. In nucleotides, the CDR3 is TGCGCCAGCAGCGCGGGACAGGGGAGGGGAAGGGGCGGGGAGCTGTTTTTT.

The gene calls are TRBV7-8 and TRBJ2-7; TRBD2 matches 9 bases. The germline V gene encodes CDR1 SGHVS and CDR2 FQNEAQ. The trim removed 5 bases at V and 0 bases at J, leaving 5 bases unmatched. The CDR3 is 15 amino acids. CDR3 in amino acids: CASSLGTSISYEQYF. The CDR3 bases are TGTGCCAGCAGCCTAGGGACTAGCATCTCCTACGAGCAGTACTTC. Drawing the rest from reference TRBV7-8 and TRBJ2-7, the complete variable domain is GAGVSQSPRYKVAKRGQDVALRCDPISGHVSLFWYQQALGQGPEFLTYFQNEAQLDKSGLPSDRFFAERPEGSVSTLKIQRTQQEDSAVYLCASSLGTSISYEQYFGPGTRLTVT.

Details on this clone: The germline gene is not matched at one end of the junction; a read error may be the cause. The V gene is TRBV7-2, the J gene TRBJ2-7; tentatively, D is TRBD1 (6 bases). CDR1 is SGHTA, CDR2 FQGNSA, per germline. This CDR3 contains 13 residues. CDR3 residues: CASSLGTDYAQYF. The DNA of the CDR3 is TGTGCCAGCAGCTTAGGGACAGATTACGCGCAGTACTTC.

This clone has only a few counts. The CDR3 coding sequence is TGTGCCAGCAGTATCTACGAACAGGATGAGCAGTTCTTC. Protein product: CASSIYEQDEQFF. The gene calls are TRBV28 and TRBJ2-1; D possibly corresponds to TRBD1 (5 bases). Trimming took off 5 bases at V and 8 bases at J, with 13 bases between the two ends. The germline V gene encodes CDR1 MDHEN and CDR2 SYDVKM. CDR3 length: 13 residues.